The clone carrying this T cell receptor beta chain appeared once. The data belong to a study of CD8 T cells in Susac syndrome. As for the study in general: Patients with Susac syndrome, at blood draw, were therapy-naive, on corticosteroids, or on intravenous immunoglobulin alone.

CDR1 and CDR2 (germline): SGHDN, FVKESK. V shed 4 bases and J shed 7 bases, with 19 bases lying between them. The CDR3 length is 15 residues. cDNA came from approximately 0.5 to 1 ug RNA primed by random hexamers. TCRdb recomputed calls from the immunoSEQ multiplex PCR reads with MiXCR, one row per CDR3 protein. The sample shows some 75,000 distinct CDR3 sequences, about 93% of them seen only once. The sequenced sample was CD8+ T cells from PBMCs. This chain connects TRBV14 to TRBJ1-2; D is ambiguous. This TCR came from a human donor with Susac syndrome. The CDR3: CASSPEAPEFPGYTF. For the CDR3, the DNA is TGTGCCAGCAGCCCGGAGGCCCCAGAGTTCCCTGGCTACACCTTC.